Sequencing of this T cell receptor (beta chain) was carried out in a study of blood T cell repertoires in COVID-19. Study-level background: COVID-19 samples collected from the United States, Italy and Spain covered acute and convalescent phases. The analysed material was cDNA or gDNA that came from T cells, B-cell-depleted T cells, or PBMCs.

In the original analysis: By means of reference gene primer amplification, nucleated cell counts were estimated. Generated by immunoSEQ multiplex PCR, the TCRdb table keeps only in-frame clones and is missing some. V, J and clone size are those of that table, while D and trimming were read from the DNA. The sample carries 250,000 or so clones, roughly nine tenths recorded once. Trimming pared 2 bases from V and 0 bases from J, leaving 19 bases between. Germline-derived CDR1 and CDR2 are SQVTM and ANQGSEA. The CDR3 sequence is 17 residues long. This sequence originates from a woman aged 40 to 49 who had recovered from COVID-19. Sequences were obtained from peripheral blood. V is TRBV29-1 and J is TRBJ1-1, with D tentatively TRBD1 (5 bases). The DNA for the CDR3 is TGCAGCGTTGAAATTCAAGGGGCGATGACACTGAACACTGAAGCTTTCTTT. Amino acid sequence: CSVEIQGAMTLNTEAFF.